This T cell receptor beta chain derives from a study of shared clonotypes between healthy human individuals. Germline CDR1 is GTSNPN and CDR2 is SVGIG (reference sequence). The CDR3 has 16 residues. V gave up 1 base and J gave up 0 bases; unmatched junction bases: 5. TCRdb keeps only in-frame clones here, not all; method: immunoSEQ multiplex PCR. The data contain a few hundred thousand clones, more than 70% of them singletons. The chain joins TRBV30 to TRBJ2-7, with 11 bases lining up with TRBD2. Sequencing was done on a sample of PBMCs. The sequence was collected from a woman in her 40s in good health. Some clones in this sample may be carry-over from other donors' samples. CDR3 region: CAWSGHTSGSSYEQYF. The DNA for the CDR3 is TGTGCCTGGAGTGGCCATACTAGCGGGAGCTCCTACGAGCAGTACTTC.